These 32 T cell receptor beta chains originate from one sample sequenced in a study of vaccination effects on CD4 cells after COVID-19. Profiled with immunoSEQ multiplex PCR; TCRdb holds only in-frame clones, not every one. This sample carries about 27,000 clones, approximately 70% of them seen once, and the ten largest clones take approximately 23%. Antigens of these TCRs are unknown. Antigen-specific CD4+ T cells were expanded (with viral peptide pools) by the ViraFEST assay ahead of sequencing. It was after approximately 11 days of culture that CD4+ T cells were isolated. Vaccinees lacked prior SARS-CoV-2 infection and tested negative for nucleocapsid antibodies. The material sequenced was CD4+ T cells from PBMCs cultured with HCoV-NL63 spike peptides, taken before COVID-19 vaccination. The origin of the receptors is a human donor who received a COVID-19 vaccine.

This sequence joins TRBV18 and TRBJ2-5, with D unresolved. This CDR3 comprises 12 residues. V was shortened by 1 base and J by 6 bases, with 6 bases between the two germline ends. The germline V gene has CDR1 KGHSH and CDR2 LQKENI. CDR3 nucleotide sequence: TGTGCCAGCTCACCACAGGGAAAGACCCAGTACTTC. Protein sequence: CASSPQGKTQYF.

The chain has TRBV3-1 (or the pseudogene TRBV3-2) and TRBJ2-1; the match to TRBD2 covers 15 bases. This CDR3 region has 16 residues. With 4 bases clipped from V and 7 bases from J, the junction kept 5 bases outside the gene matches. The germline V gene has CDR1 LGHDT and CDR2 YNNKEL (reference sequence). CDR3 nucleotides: TGTGCCAGCAGCCTAGGGACTAGCGGGAGGATGAATGAGCAGTTCTTC. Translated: CASSLGTSGRMNEQFF.

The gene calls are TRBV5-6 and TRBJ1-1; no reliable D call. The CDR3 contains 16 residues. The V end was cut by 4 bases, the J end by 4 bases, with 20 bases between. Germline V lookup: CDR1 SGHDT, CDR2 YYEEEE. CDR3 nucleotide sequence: TGTGCCAGCAGCCCTCTAACAAGGGCTTGGGGCACTGAAGCTTTCTTT. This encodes CASSPLTRAWGTEAFF. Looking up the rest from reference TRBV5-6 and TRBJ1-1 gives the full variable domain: DAGVTQSPTHLIKTRGQQVTLRCSPKSGHDTVSWYQQALGQGPQFIFQYYEEEERQRGNFPDRFSGHQFPNYSSELNVNALLLGDSALYLCASSPLTRAWGTEAFFGQGTRLTVV.

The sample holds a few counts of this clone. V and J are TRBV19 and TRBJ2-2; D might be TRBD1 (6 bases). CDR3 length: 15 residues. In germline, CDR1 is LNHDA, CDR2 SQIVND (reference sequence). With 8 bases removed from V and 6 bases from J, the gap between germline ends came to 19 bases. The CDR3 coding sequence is TGTGCCAGTGGACTTCAGGGGTTCGGGCCCGGGGAGCTGTTTTTT. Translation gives CASGLQGFGPGELFF.

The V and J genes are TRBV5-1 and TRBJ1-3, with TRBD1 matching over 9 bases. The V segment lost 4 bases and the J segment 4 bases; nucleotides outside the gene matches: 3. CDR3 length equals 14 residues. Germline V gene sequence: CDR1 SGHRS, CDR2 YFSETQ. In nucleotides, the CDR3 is TGCGCCAGCAGCACAGGGGGCTCCGGAAACACCATATATTTT. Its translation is CASSTGGSGNTIYF.

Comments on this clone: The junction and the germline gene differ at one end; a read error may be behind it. The CDR3 spells CASTLGGNNGYTF. The DNA for the CDR3 is TGTGCCAGCACCTTGGGGGGTAACAATGGCTACACCTTC. This sequence joins TRBV12-3 or TRBV12-4 and TRBJ1-2; D may be TRBD1 (5 bases). The CDR3 consists of 13 residues.

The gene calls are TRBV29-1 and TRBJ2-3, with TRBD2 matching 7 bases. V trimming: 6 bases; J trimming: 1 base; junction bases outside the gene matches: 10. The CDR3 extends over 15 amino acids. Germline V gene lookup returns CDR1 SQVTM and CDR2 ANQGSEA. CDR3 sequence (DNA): TGCAGCGTCGATCCTAGCGGTGGGGGCACAGATACGCAGTATTTT. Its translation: CSVDPSGGGTDTQYF.

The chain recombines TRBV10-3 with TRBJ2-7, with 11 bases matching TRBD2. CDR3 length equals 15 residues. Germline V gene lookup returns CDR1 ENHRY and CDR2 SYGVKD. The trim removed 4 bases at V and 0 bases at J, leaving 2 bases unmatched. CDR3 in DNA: TGTGCCATCAGTGGACTAGCGGGGCACTCCTACGAGCAGTACTTC. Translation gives CAISGLAGHSYEQYF.

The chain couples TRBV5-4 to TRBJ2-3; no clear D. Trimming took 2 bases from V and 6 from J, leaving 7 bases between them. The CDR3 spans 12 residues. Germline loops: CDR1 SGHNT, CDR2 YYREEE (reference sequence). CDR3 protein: CASSFYRDTQYF. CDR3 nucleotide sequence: TGTGCCAGCAGCTTCTACCGGGATACGCAGTATTTT.

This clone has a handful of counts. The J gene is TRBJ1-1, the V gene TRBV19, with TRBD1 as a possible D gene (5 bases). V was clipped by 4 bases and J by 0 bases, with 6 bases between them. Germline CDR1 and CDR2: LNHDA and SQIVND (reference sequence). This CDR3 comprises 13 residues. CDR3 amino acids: CASSRQMNTEAFF. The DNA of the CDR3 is TGTGCCAGTAGTAGACAGATGAACACTGAAGCTTTCTTT.

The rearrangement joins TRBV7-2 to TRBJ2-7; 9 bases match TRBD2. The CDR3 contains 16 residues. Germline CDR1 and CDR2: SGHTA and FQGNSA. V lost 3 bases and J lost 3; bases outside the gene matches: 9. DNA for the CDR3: TGTGCCAGCAGCTTGGGAGGCGGGGGGGCCCACTACGAGCAGTACTTC. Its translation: CASSLGGGGAHYEQYF.

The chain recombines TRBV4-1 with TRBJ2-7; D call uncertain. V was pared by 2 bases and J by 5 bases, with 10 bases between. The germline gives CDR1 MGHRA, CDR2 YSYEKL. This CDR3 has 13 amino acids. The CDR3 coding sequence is TGCGCCAGCAGCCAAACCTGGTGGGACGAGCAGTACTTC. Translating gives CASSQTWWDEQYF.

CDR3: CAISRDNYGYTF. The CDR3 coding sequence is TGTGCCATCTCCCGGGATAACTATGGCTACACCTTC. The genes are TRBV12-3 or TRBV12-4 and TRBJ1-2, with D hard to call. V was clipped by 10 bases and J by 1 base, with 10 bases between them. The CDR3 spans 12 residues.

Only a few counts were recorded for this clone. The CDR3 spells CASSLVRSQGRSTEAFF. The CDR3 nucleotides read TGTGCCAGCAGTTTAGTGAGGAGTCAAGGTCGAAGCACTGAAGCTTTCTTT. The V call is TRBV27, the J call TRBJ1-1; D is undetermined. This CDR3 has 17 residues. Trimming cost V 2 bases and J 4 bases, with 20 bases left between them. From germline, CDR1 is MNHEY and CDR2 SMNVEV (reference sequence).

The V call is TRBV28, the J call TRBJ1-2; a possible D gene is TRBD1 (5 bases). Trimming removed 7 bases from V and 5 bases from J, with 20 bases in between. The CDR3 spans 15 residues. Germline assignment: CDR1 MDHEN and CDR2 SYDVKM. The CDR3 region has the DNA TGTGCCAGCACCTCCCAGGGTTGGGGAAATTATGGCTACACCTTC. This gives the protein CASTSQGWGNYGYTF.

The CDR3 spells CASMVGGAYGYTF. The CDR3 DNA sequence: TGTGCCAGCATGGTAGGAGGTGCCTATGGCTACACCTTC. The chain carries TRBV6-5 and TRBJ1-2; no clear D. The germline V and J ends were trimmed by 7 bases and 4 bases, with 13 bases remaining between them. The CDR3 extends over 13 amino acids. Germline loops: CDR1 MNHEY, CDR2 SVGAGI.

For the CDR3, the DNA is TGTGCCAGCAGCGTAGAGGTGAGGGGTGAGCAGTTCTTC. This translates into CASSVEVRGEQFF. V usage is TRBV9 and J usage is TRBJ2-1; D could derive from TRBD1 or TRBD2 (5 bases each). The CDR3 length is 13 residues. Trimming stripped 0 bases from V and 9 bases from J, with 10 bases between. The germline CDR1 and CDR2 sequences are SGDLS and YYNGEE.

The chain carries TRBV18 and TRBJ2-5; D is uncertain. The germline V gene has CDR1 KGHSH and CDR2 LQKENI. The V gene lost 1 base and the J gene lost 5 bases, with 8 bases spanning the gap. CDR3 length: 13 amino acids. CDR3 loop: CASSPQGVETQYF. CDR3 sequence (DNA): TGTGCCAGCTCACCACAGGGTGTGGAGACCCAGTACTTC.

CDR3 sequence reads: CASSLGGGTDTQYF. The CDR3 region has the DNA TGTGCCAGCAGCCTAGGGGGGGGCACAGATACGCAGTATTTT. This chain uses TRBV3-1 (or the pseudogene TRBV3-2) with TRBJ2-3; tentative D call: TRBD2 (7 bases). The V gene lost 4 bases and the J gene lost 1 base, with 9 bases spanning the gap. CDR1 is LGHDT and CDR2 is YNNKEL in the germline V gene (reference sequence). The CDR3 spans 14 residues.

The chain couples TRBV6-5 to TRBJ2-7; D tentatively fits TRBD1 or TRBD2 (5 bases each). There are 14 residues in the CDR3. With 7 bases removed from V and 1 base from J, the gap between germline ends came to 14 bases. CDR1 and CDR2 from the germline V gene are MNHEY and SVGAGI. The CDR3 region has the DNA TGTGCCAGCACCCCGTCCGAGGGGTCCTACGAGCAGTACTTC. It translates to CASTPSEGSYEQYF.

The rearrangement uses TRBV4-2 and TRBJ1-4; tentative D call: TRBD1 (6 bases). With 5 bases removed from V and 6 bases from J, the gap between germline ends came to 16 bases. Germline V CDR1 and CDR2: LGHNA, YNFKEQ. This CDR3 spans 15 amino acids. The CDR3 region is CASSRASGEDEKLFF. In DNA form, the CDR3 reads TGTGCCAGCAGCAGGGCGTCAGGGGAGGATGAAAAACTGTTTTTT.

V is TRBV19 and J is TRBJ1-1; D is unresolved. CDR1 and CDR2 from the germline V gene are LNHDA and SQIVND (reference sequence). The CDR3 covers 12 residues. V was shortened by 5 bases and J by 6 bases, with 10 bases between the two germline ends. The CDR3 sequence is CASSSLGSEAFF. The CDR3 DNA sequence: TGTGCCAGTAGTTCTCTAGGGTCTGAAGCTTTCTTT.

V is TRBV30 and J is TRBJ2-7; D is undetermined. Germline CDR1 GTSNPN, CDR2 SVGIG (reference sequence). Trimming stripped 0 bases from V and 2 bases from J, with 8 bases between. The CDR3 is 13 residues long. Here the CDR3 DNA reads TGTGCCTGGAGTGTAACACAAACCTACGAGCAGTACTTC. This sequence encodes CAWSVTQTYEQYF.

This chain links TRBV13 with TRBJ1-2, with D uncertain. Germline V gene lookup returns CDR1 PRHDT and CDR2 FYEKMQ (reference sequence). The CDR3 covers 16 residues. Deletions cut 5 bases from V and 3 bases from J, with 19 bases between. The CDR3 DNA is TGTGCCAGCAGCCCACTCAACCGTGGGCTTTACTATGGCTACACCTTC. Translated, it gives CASSPLNRGLYYGYTF.

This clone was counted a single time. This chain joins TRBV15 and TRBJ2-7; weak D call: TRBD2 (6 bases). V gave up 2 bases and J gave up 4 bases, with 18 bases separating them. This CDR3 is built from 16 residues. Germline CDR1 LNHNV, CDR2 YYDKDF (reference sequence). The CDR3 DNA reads TGTGCCACCAGCAGACCTGGGGGGATCCCGGTGTACGAGCAGTACTTC. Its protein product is CATSRPGGIPVYEQYF.

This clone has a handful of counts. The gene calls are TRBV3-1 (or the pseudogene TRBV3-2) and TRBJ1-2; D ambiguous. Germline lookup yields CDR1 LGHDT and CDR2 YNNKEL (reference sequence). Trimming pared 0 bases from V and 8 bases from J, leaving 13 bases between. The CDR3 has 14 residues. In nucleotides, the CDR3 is TGTGCCAGCAGCCAAGATCAGATCCGAGGGGGCTACACCTTC. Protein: CASSQDQIRGGYTF.

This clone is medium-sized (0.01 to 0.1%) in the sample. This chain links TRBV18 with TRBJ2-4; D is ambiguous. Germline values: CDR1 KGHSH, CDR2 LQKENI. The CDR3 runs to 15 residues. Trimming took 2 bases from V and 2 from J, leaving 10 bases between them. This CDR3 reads CASSPGQATKNIQYF. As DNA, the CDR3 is TGTGCCAGCTCACCAGGGCAGGCCACCAAAAACATTCAGTACTTC.

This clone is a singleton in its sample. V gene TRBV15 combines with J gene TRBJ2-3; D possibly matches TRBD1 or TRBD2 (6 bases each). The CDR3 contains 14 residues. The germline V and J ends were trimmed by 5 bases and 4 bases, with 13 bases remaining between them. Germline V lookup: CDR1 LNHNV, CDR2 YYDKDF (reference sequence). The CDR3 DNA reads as TGTGCCACCAGCCTGGAGGGGGTACCAGATACGCAGTATTTT. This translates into CATSLEGVPDTQYF.

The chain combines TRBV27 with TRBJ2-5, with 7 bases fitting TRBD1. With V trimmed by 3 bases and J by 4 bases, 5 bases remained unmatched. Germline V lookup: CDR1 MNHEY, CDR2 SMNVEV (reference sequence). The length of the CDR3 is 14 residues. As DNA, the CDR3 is TGTGCCAGCAGTTTCGGCAGGGGGAGAGAGACCCAGTACTTC. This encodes CASSFGRGRETQYF.

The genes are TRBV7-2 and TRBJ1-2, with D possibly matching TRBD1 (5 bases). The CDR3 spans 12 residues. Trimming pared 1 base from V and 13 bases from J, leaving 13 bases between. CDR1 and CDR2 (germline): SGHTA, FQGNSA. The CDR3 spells CASSLEAGTSTF. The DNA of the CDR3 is TGTGCCAGCAGCTTAGAGGCAGGGACGAGCACCTTC.

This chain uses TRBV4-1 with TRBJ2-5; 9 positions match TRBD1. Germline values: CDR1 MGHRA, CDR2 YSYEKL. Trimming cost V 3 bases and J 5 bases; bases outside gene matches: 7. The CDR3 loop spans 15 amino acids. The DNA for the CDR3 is TGCGCCAGCAGCCACCCGGGACAGGGAGACGAGACCCAGTACTTC. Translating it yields CASSHPGQGDETQYF.

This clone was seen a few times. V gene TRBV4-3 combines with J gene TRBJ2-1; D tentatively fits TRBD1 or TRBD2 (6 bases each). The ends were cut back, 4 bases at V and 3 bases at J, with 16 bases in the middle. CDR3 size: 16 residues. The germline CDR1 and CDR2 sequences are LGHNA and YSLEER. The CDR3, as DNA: TGCGCCAGCAGCCCAGGGAGAGGGGGGAGCTACAATGAGCAGTTCTTC. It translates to CASSPGRGGSYNEQFF.